The 30 T cell receptor beta chains below come from one sample, sequenced in a study of shared T cell receptors in the human thymus. Assay used: immunoSEQ multiplex PCR; TCRdb lists only in-frame clones, some missing. The table shows 700,000 to 750,000 clones, with over 75% occurring only once. These same data were also listed under a study on human thymus T cells.

The specimen sequenced was thymocytes. These receptors originate from a girl under three years old with a congenital heart defect.

The V gene is TRBV27, the J gene TRBJ1-2; the match to TRBD1 covers 9 bases. The CDR3 extends over 16 amino acids. CDR1 and CDR2 (germline): MNHEY, SMNVEV (reference sequence). The V and J ends lost 5 bases and 8 bases, in that order; junction bases with no gene match: 15. This CDR3 is CASSGKVDRGNKGYTF. CDR3 nucleotides: TGTGCCAGCAGTGGAAAAGTGGACAGGGGAAATAAAGGCTACACCTTC.

The chain employs TRBV2 and TRBJ2-3; a weak D match, TRBD2 (6 bases). This CDR3 spans 16 amino acids. Per the germline V gene, CDR1 is SNHLY and CDR2 is FYNNEI. V was clipped by 5 bases and J by 4 bases, with 19 bases between them. The CDR3 DNA is TGTGCCAGCAGTCCGGAGGGGATTTGGGCCCCAGATACGCAGTATTTT. Amino acids: CASSPEGIWAPDTQYF.

This chain uses TRBV4-1 with TRBJ1-2; D perhaps matches TRBD1 (6 bases). The CDR3 is 16 residues long. The germline V gene encodes CDR1 MGHRA and CDR2 YSYEKL. V was pared by 1 base and J by 4 bases, with 16 bases between. As DNA, the CDR3 is TGCGCCAGCAGCCAAGGCAGGACCCAGGGGCGCTATGGCTACACCTTC. Translated, it gives CASSQGRTQGRYGYTF.

This sequence joins TRBV27 and TRBJ1-4, with 8 bases matching TRBD1. V lost 3 bases to trimming and J lost 5 bases; unmatched junction nucleotides: 5. Per the germline V gene, CDR1 is MNHEY and CDR2 is SMNVEV (reference sequence). CDR3 size: 15 residues. The CDR3 loop is CASSFSTGVNEKLFF. DNA of the CDR3: TGTGCCAGCAGTTTTTCGACAGGGGTAAATGAAAAACTGTTTTTT.

The chain employs TRBV10-3 and TRBJ1-3; D call uncertain. The CDR3 has 15 residues. Germline V lookup: CDR1 ENHRY, CDR2 SYGVKD. The V gene lost 4 bases and the J gene lost 1 base, with 11 bases spanning the gap. The CDR3 protein is CAISAARTSGNTIYF. For the CDR3, the DNA is TGTGCCATCAGTGCTGCACGGACTTCTGGAAACACCATATATTTT.

The chain uses TRBV5-4 and TRBJ2-1; 10 positions agree with TRBD2. J gave up 0 bases and V 3 bases, and 3 bases lay outside the gene matches. This CDR3 has 16 residues. In germline, CDR1 is SGHNT, CDR2 YYREEE (reference sequence). CDR3 protein: CASSCLAGASYNEQFF. The CDR3 bases are TGTGCCAGCAGCTGCCTAGCGGGGGCCTCCTACAATGAGCAGTTCTTC.

The CDR3 here is CASSATGGQPQHF. The CDR3 coding sequence is TGTGCCAGCAGCGCGACAGGGGGTCAGCCCCAGCATTTT. The chain combines TRBV6-4 with TRBJ1-5; 9 bases agree with TRBD1. The trim removed 6 bases at V and 6 bases at J, leaving 3 bases unmatched. This CDR3 spans 13 amino acids. From germline, CDR1 is MRHNA and CDR2 SNTAGT.

The chain joins TRBV7-2 to TRBJ2-6; 9 positions match TRBD1. V was pared by 6 bases and J by 2 bases, with 5 bases of the junction left unmatched. The length of the CDR3 is 16 residues. The germline gives CDR1 SGHTA, CDR2 FQGNSA. CDR3 sequence (DNA): TGTGCCAGCAGGGGACAGGGACCCGCTGGGGCCAACGTCCTGACTTTC. Translated, it gives CASRGQGPAGANVLTF.

The rearrangement joins TRBV10-2 to TRBJ2-7; TRBD2 aligns across 7 bases. Looked up from germline, CDR1 is WSHSY and CDR2 is SAAADI. Unmatched junction bases numbered 26, after V lost 6 bases and J lost 12 bases. There are 17 residues in the CDR3. The CDR3 DNA reads TGCGCCAGCAGCGACCGGACGGGGGGAAAACACTACGAGCAGTGGTACTTC. Translation: CASSDRTGGKHYEQWYF.

J is TRBJ2-5 and V is TRBV10-3; no reliable D call. Deletions cut 0 bases from V and 2 bases from J, with 13 bases between. Germline V lookup: CDR1 ENHRY, CDR2 SYGVKD. The CDR3 totals 16 residues. The chain's CDR3 is CAISESFGESQETQYF. CDR3 DNA: TGTGCCATCAGTGAGTCGTTCGGAGAGTCTCAAGAGACCCAGTACTTC.

The chain employs TRBV19 and TRBJ1-1; a weak D match, TRBD1 (5 bases). The length of the CDR3 is 13 residues. V gave up 8 bases and J gave up 1 base, with 11 bases separating them. CDR1 is LNHDA, CDR2 SQIVND, per germline (reference sequence). This CDR3 reads CASGRQRNTEAFF. CDR3 sequence (DNA): TGTGCCAGTGGAAGACAGAGGAACACTGAAGCTTTCTTT.

J is TRBJ1-2 and V is TRBV15, with D unclear. Trimming pared 0 bases from V and 1 base from J, leaving 18 bases between. This CDR3 is 18 amino acids long. Germline loops: CDR1 LNHNV, CDR2 YYDKDF (reference sequence). This CDR3 reads CATSRDIRTRANNYGYTF. The DNA for the CDR3 is TGTGCCACCAGCAGAGATATTAGGACTCGGGCGAATAACTATGGCTACACCTTC. Supplemented by reference TRBV15 and TRBJ1-2, the full variable domain reads DAMVIQNPRYQVTQFGKPVTLSCSQTLNHNVMYWYQQKSSQAPKLLFHYYDKDFNNEADTPDNFQSRRPNTSFCFLDIRSPGLGDTAMYLCATSRDIRTRANNYGYTFGSGTRLTVV.

The CDR3 sequence is CASSLLTGGTQYF. In DNA, the CDR3 is TGTGCCAGCAGCTTGCTGACCGGGGGGACCCAGTACTTC. The chain has TRBV5-8 and TRBJ2-5; tentative D call: TRBD2 (6 bases). V was cut by 1 base and J by 7 bases, with 11 bases left in between. This CDR3 has 13 amino acids. Germline CDR1 is SGHTS and CDR2 is YDEGEE.

The rearrangement links TRBV7-2 to TRBJ2-1; 12 positions match TRBD2. CDR3 length equals 13 residues. Germline V gene lookup returns CDR1 SGHTA and CDR2 FQGNSA. With 2 bases clipped from V and 15 bases from J, the junction kept 5 bases outside the gene matches. As DNA, the CDR3 is TGTGCCAGCAGCTTACCGGGACTAGCGGGTTTGTTCTTC. Its protein product is CASSLPGLAGLFF.

The chain combines TRBV2 with TRBJ2-3; weak D call: TRBD1 (6 bases). V was trimmed by 6 bases and J by 6 bases, leaving 16 bases between them. Germline values: CDR1 SNHLY, CDR2 FYNNEI. The CDR3 has 14 amino acids. For the CDR3, the DNA is TGTGCCAGCAGCTCACAGGGAAGGGGGGATACGCAGTATTTT. Residues: CASSSQGRGDTQYF.

The rearrangement uses TRBV10-2 and TRBJ2-7; 11 nucleotides agree with TRBD1. The CDR3 runs to 16 residues. V shed 7 bases, J shed 3 bases, and the junction held 11 bases outside the gene matches. Germline V gives CDR1 WSHSY, CDR2 SAAADI. The CDR3 region has the DNA TGCGCCAGCATCCAATGCTGGGACAGGGGGAACTACGAGCAGTACTTC. Amino acid sequence: CASIQCWDRGNYEQYF.

The chain employs TRBV4-3 and TRBJ1-4, with a tentative D call TRBD1 (5 bases). V was cut by 0 bases and J by 4 bases, with 15 bases left in between. Germline CDR1 and CDR2: LGHNA and YSLEER. CDR3 length: 17 residues. The CDR3 reads CASSQDLSLGRNEKLFF. The CDR3 DNA is TGCGCCAGCAGCCAAGATCTGAGTTTGGGGCGTAATGAAAAACTGTTTTTT.

The CDR3 here is CSAGDSQNYGYTF. The CDR3 nucleotides read TGCAGCGCCGGGGACAGCCAAAACTATGGCTACACCTTC. This chain connects TRBV29-1 to TRBJ1-2, with 7 nucleotides matching TRBD1. CDR1 and CDR2 (germline): SQVTM, ANQGSEA. After removal of 7 bases from V and 2 bases from J, the junction contained 7 bases not matched to a gene. The CDR3 has 13 residues. Supplemented by reference TRBV29-1 and TRBJ1-2, the full variable domain reads SAVISQKPSRDICQRGTSLTIQCQVDSQVTMMFWYRQQPGQSLTLIATANQGSEATYESGFVIDKFPISRPNLTFSTLTVSNMSPEDSSIYLCSAGDSQNYGYTFGSGTRLTVV.

The chain joins TRBV7-2 to TRBJ1-5, with 12 bases fitting TRBD1. This CDR3 contains 17 residues. CDR1 and CDR2 (germline): SGHTA, FQGNSA. Trimming cost V 3 bases and J 2 bases; bases outside gene matches: 5. CDR3 sequence: CASSLGDRGRGNQPQHF. The CDR3 region has the DNA TGTGCCAGCAGCTTGGGGGACAGGGGGCGCGGCAATCAGCCCCAGCATTTT.

V usage is TRBV29-1 and J usage is TRBJ1-1; D unresolved. The germline CDR1 and CDR2 sequences are SQVTM and ANQGSEA. V was shortened by 5 bases and J by 1 base, with 23 bases between the two germline ends. The length of the CDR3 is 17 residues. DNA of the CDR3: TGCAGCGTTAGTTCGTTTAATATGCGGGGATGGAACACTGAAGCTTTCTTT. Translating gives CSVSSFNMRGWNTEAFF.

The chain joins TRBV27 to TRBJ1-2; maybe TRBD1 (5 bases). Trimming cost V 2 bases and J 2 bases, with 12 bases left between them. CDR1 and CDR2 (germline): MNHEY, SMNVEV (reference sequence). The CDR3 covers 15 residues. Here the CDR3 DNA reads TGTGCCAGCAGTTTAAAGCGGGGGGGAAACTATGGCTACACCTTC. The encoded protein is CASSLKRGGNYGYTF.

This chain links TRBV6-5 with TRBJ2-7; weak D call: TRBD2 (6 bases). Germline assignment: CDR1 MNHEY and CDR2 SVGAGI. This CDR3 region has 14 residues. Trimming pared 5 bases from V and 3 bases from J, leaving 14 bases between. The CDR3 region has the DNA TGTGCCAGCAGTCACATTTCCGGGGGCTACGAGCAGTACTTC. Translation: CASSHISGGYEQYF.

The chain is built from TRBV7-2 and TRBJ1-6; TRBD1 aligns across 9 bases. The trim removed 4 bases at V and 7 bases at J, leaving 11 bases unmatched. The germline V gene encodes CDR1 SGHTA and CDR2 FQGNSA. CDR3 length: 17 amino acids. CDR3 amino acids: CASSSRDRAGRNSPLHF. The CDR3 coding sequence is TGTGCCAGCAGCTCCAGGGACAGGGCAGGGCGAAATTCACCCCTCCACTTT. Drawing the rest from reference TRBV7-2 and TRBJ1-6, the complete variable domain is GAGVSQSPSNKVTEKGKDVELRCDPISGHTALYWYRQSLGQGLEFLIYFQGNSAPDKSGLPSDRFSAERTGGSVSTLTIQRTQQEDSAVYLCASSSRDRAGRNSPLHFGNGTRLTVT.

This clone was counted a few times. V usage is TRBV6-6 and J usage is TRBJ1-3; D perhaps matches TRBD1 (6 bases). This CDR3 is 14 amino acids long. The ends were cut back, 3 bases at V and 8 bases at J, with 14 bases in the middle. CDR1 is MNHNY and CDR2 is SVGAGI in the germline V gene (reference sequence). In nucleotides, the CDR3 is TGTGCCAGCAGTTATAGCGGGGGGCGGGACACCATATATTTT. Translated, it gives CASSYSGGRDTIYF.

The chain carries TRBV5-6 and TRBJ2-2; TRBD2 might be the D (6 bases). CDR1 and CDR2 from the germline V gene are SGHDT and YYEEEE. With 0 bases removed from V and 6 bases from J, the gap between germline ends came to 18 bases. The CDR3 loop spans 17 amino acids. The CDR3 region has the DNA TGTGCCAGCAGCTTGGTCCAGCGGGCGTTTTTCGCCGGGGAGCTGTTTTTT. Residues: CASSLVQRAFFAGELFF.

The chain recombines TRBV2 with TRBJ1-6, with D unresolved. This CDR3 is built from 18 residues. Germline V gene sequence: CDR1 SNHLY, CDR2 FYNNEI. V was clipped by 0 bases and J by 0 bases, with 12 bases between them. CDR3 DNA: TGTGCCAGCAGTGAAGCCTCCGACCCTAGCTCCTATAATTCACCCCTCCACTTT. Protein product: CASSEASDPSSYNSPLHF.

The chain recombines TRBV4-1 with TRBJ1-5, with a tentative D call TRBD1 (6 bases). CDR3 length: 17 amino acids. V was shortened by 0 bases and J by 4 bases, with 16 bases between the two germline ends. Germline V gene data show CDR1 as MGHRA and CDR2 as YSYEKL. CDR3 nucleotide sequence: TGCGCCAGCAGCCAAGATGGGGCAGGGGTCAGTAATCAGCCCCAGCATTTT. Amino acid sequence: CASSQDGAGVSNQPQHF.

The chain recombines TRBV12-5 with TRBJ1-1; D unclear. CDR3 length: 17 residues. Germline-derived CDR1 and CDR2 are LGHNT and FRNRAP. Trimming took 0 bases from V and 1 from J, leaving 15 bases between them. The DNA of the CDR3 is TGTGCTAGTGGTTTGGTCCCCTGGTGGAGGCCGAACACTGAAGCTTTCTTT. Its protein is CASGLVPWWRPNTEAFF.

The chain carries TRBV7-7 and TRBJ2-1, with a possible D match to TRBD2 (6 bases). Germline CDR1 reads SSHAT; CDR2 reads FNYEAQ (reference sequence). The V end was cut by 5 bases, the J end by 5 bases, with 10 bases between. The CDR3 consists of 13 residues. The CDR3 nucleotides read TGTGCCAGCAGCCCGCAGCGGGACAATGAGCAGTTCTTC. It translates to CASSPQRDNEQFF.

This clone occurred once. CDR3 protein: CASSQPLQGQGASEAFF. The CDR3 DNA reads as TGTGCCAGCAGCCAACCCTTGCAGGGACAGGGGGCGTCTGAAGCTTTCTTT. The V gene is TRBV7-2, the J gene TRBJ1-1; 12 nucleotides align to TRBD1. This CDR3 contains 17 residues. V shed 5 bases and J 6 bases; nucleotides not matched to a gene: 13. Germline V gene sequence: CDR1 SGHTA, CDR2 FQGNSA.